The 31 T cell receptor beta chains presented below share a single source sample, sequenced in a study of T cells in Graves' hyperthyroidism and ophthalmopathy. There were TCR beta CDR3 regions amplified from RNA transcripts. The TCR CDR3 first-round RT-PCR relied on the HTBI primer set. TCRdb reprocessed the multiplex PCR reads via MiXCR and lists one record per CDR3 protein. Of approximately 150,000 distinct CDR3 sequences listed, over 7.5% are singletons. Sequencing was done on a sample of blood. Receptors were obtained from a woman between 18 and 29 years old with Graves' hyperthyroidism that later progressed to Graves' ophthalmopathy.

This clonotype was seen just once. A much larger clone is a single base away; this may be a read error. The rearrangement uses TRBV27 and TRBJ2-7, with TRBD1 matching 9 bases. The V gene's germline CDR1 is MNHEY and CDR2 SMNVEV (reference sequence). The CDR3 totals 14 residues. DNA of the CDR3: TGTGCCAGCAGTCCCCTTGGACAGGGGTACGAGCAGTGCTTC. Residues: CASSPLGQGYEQCF.

This clonotype was observed many times. The chain is built from TRBV9 and TRBJ2-2, with TRBD2 identical over 12 bases. This CDR3 comprises 16 residues. J was trimmed by 7 bases and V by 4 bases; bases with no gene match: 8. The V gene's germline CDR1 is SGDLS and CDR2 YYNGEE. This CDR3 reads CASSKLAGGRSGELFF. The CDR3, as DNA: TGTGCCAGCAGCAAACTAGCGGGGGGCCGCAGCGGGGAGCTGTTTTTT. Drawing the rest from reference TRBV9 and TRBJ2-2, the complete variable domain is DSGVTQTPKHLITATGQRVTLRCSPRSGDLSVYWYQQSLDQGLQFLIQYYNGEERAKGNILERFSAQQFPDLHSELNLSSLELGDSALYFCASSKLAGGRSGELFFGEGSRLTVL.

The sample holds many counts of this clonotype. The CDR3 sequence is CASSLYVEAFF. The CDR3 region has the DNA TGTGCCAGCAGCTTATACGTTGAAGCTTTCTTT. This chain joins TRBV7-9 and TRBJ1-1; no definite D call. The CDR3 extends over 11 amino acids. Germline assignment: CDR1 SEHNR and CDR2 FQNEAQ (reference sequence). Deletions cut 2 bases from V and 7 bases from J, with 5 bases between.

The chain employs TRBV10-3 and TRBJ2-5, with 8 bases aligning to TRBD1. This CDR3 comprises 13 residues. Per germline, CDR1 ENHRY and CDR2 SYGVKD. J lost 3 bases, V lost 6 bases, and 3 bases had no gene match. The chain's CDR3 is CAIRDRVEETQYF. CDR3 DNA sequence: TGTGCCATCAGGGACAGGGTGGAAGAGACCCAGTACTTC.

This clonotype was counted between two and nine times. V is TRBV9 and J is TRBJ2-5, with 7 nucleotides matching TRBD2. CDR1 is SGDLS, CDR2 YYNGEE, per germline. Trimming removed 3 bases from V and 5 bases from J; junction bases left unmatched: 7. The CDR3 is 14 residues long. The CDR3 loop reads CASSDVGGSETQYF. CDR3 in DNA: TGTGCCAGCAGCGACGTGGGCGGGAGTGAGACCCAGTACTTC.

In this sample, this clonotype turned up a few times. V and J are TRBV10-2 and TRBJ1-5; a possible D gene is TRBD1 (5 bases). Per the germline V gene, CDR1 is WSHSY and CDR2 is SAAADI. V lost 4 bases and J 3 bases, leaving 13 bases between the germline ends. This CDR3 comprises 15 residues. CDR3 sequence (DNA): TGCGCCAGCAGTGGATCCGTGGACAACAATCAGCCCCAGCATTTT. This translates into CASSGSVDNNQPQHF.

This clonotype occurred many times. The chain combines TRBV9 with TRBJ2-2; TRBD2 might be the D (5 bases). Germline CDR1 reads SGDLS; CDR2 reads YYNGEE. The CDR3 runs to 18 residues. The germline V and J ends were trimmed by 0 bases and 5 bases, with 20 bases remaining between them. The CDR3 spells CASSVGLRASKITGELFF. CDR3 DNA: TGTGCCAGCAGCGTAGGTTTGCGGGCTAGTAAGATAACCGGGGAGCTGTTTTTT.

This clonotype was seen ten or more times. This chain joins TRBV7-3 and TRBJ2-1; D might be TRBD2 (5 bases). Trimming stripped 0 bases from V and 5 bases from J, with 8 bases between. The CDR3 runs 14 residues. In germline, CDR1 is SGHTA, CDR2 FQGTGA. The CDR3 protein is CASSLTREHNEQFF. The DNA for the CDR3 is TGTGCCAGCAGCTTAACCCGGGAACACAATGAGCAGTTCTTC.

This clonotype was observed many times. The chain couples TRBV3-1 to TRBJ2-3, with D maybe TRBD2 (6 bases). This CDR3 has 14 amino acids. V lost 1 base and J 6 bases, leaving 11 bases between the germline ends. CDR1 LGHDT and CDR2 YNNKEL come from the germline V gene (reference sequence). CDR3 in amino acids: CASSQVGGRDTQYF. The CDR3 DNA reads as TGTGCCAGCAGCCAAGTGGGGGGACGGGATACGCAGTATTTT.

This clonotype was seen repeatedly, ten times or more. V usage is TRBV4-1 and J usage is TRBJ2-7; TRBD1 agrees at 7 bases. Trimming cost V 1 base and J 2 bases; bases outside gene matches: 5. This CDR3 has 15 residues. CDR1 MGHRA and CDR2 YSYEKL come from the germline V gene. The DNA for the CDR3 is TGCGCCAGCAGCCAAGGGAACAGGGGCCCCTACGAGCAGTACTTC. Amino acid sequence: CASSQGNRGPYEQYF.

This clonotype appeared many times. The chain combines TRBV6-1 with TRBJ1-4, with D unresolved. Looked up from germline, CDR1 is MNHNS and CDR2 is SASEGT. The V end lost 5 bases, the J end lost 2 bases, and 15 bases lay between the germline ends. CDR3 size: 16 residues. The CDR3 sequence: CASSSRTGYTNEKLFF. In DNA form, the CDR3 reads TGTGCCAGCAGTTCCCGGACCGGGTACACTAATGAAAAACTGTTTTTT.

The table lists this clonotype with many counts. The chain joins TRBV12-3 or TRBV12-4 to TRBJ2-7, with no clear D. Between the trimmed V and J ends, which lost 8 bases and 2 bases, there was a span of 7 bases. The CDR3 contains 11 residues. The CDR3 DNA reads TGTGCCAGCGGCGAAACCTACGAGCAGTACTTC. Translating gives CASGETYEQYF.

This clonotype was seen at least ten times. This chain connects TRBV6-1 to TRBJ1-5, with D tentatively TRBD1 (5 bases). Germline CDR1 MNHNS, CDR2 SASEGT. The V and J ends lost 6 bases and 3 bases respectively, with 9 bases between them. The CDR3 contains 13 residues. The CDR3 protein is CASSSGYNQPQHF. In nucleotides, the CDR3 is TGTGCCAGCAGCTCAGGGTACAATCAGCCCCAGCATTTT.

This clonotype was seen ten or more times. This chain joins TRBV18 and TRBJ2-3; no definite D call. Germline assignment: CDR1 KGHSH and CDR2 LQKENI. The CDR3 totals 16 residues. Between the trimmed V and J ends, which lost 0 bases and 2 bases, there was a span of 12 bases. The CDR3 nucleotides read TGTGCCAGCTCACCACCGCAAGCTTCTGACACAGATACGCAGTATTTT. Residues: CASSPPQASDTDTQYF.

This chain connects TRBV29-1 to TRBJ1-4; possible D gene TRBD1, 5 bases. The CDR3 totals 13 residues. In germline, CDR1 is SQVTM, CDR2 ANQGSEA. V was shortened by 1 base and J by 7 bases, with 10 bases between the two germline ends. The chain's CDR3 is CSVEGQGVEKLFF. For the CDR3, the DNA is TGCAGCGTTGAAGGCCAGGGCGTTGAAAAACTGTTTTTT.

The V gene is TRBV27, the J gene TRBJ2-3; 7 nucleotides align to TRBD2. Trimming took 1 base from V and 5 from J; bases not matched to a gene: 3. The germline gives CDR1 MNHEY, CDR2 SMNVEV (reference sequence). The CDR3 sequence is 14 residues long. CDR3 in DNA: TGTGCCAGCAGTTTATTAGCGGGCCTAGATACGCAGTATTTT. Translating it yields CASSLLAGLDTQYF.

This clonotype was seen many times. J is TRBJ1-5 and V is TRBV27; possible D gene TRBD1, 5 bases. Germline V gives CDR1 MNHEY, CDR2 SMNVEV (reference sequence). Trimming took 0 bases from V and 1 from J, leaving 10 bases between them. CDR3 length: 16 residues. CDR3 DNA sequence: TGTGCCAGCAGTTTATCGCAGGGAACCAGCAATCAGCCCCAGCATTTT. It encodes CASSLSQGTSNQPQHF.

This clonotype was detected a few times. This chain links TRBV25-1 with TRBJ2-3; D possibly corresponds to TRBD1 (6 bases). Between the trimmed V and J ends, which lost 1 base and 2 bases, there was a span of 13 bases. Germline CDR1 reads MGHDK; CDR2 reads SYGVNS. The CDR3 runs 16 residues. In DNA, the CDR3 is TGTGCCAGCAGTGAATTAGGGGGATCTCCCACAGATACGCAGTATTTT. Translating it yields CASSELGGSPTDTQYF.

This clonotype has only a few counts. CDR3: CASSLDARNTEAFF. The CDR3 DNA is TGCGCCAGCAGCTTGGACGCTCGGAACACTGAAGCTTTCTTT. The V call is TRBV5-1, the J call TRBJ1-1; D gene ambiguous. The ends were cut back, 0 bases at V and 1 base at J, with 7 bases in the middle. There are 14 residues in the CDR3. Germline-derived CDR1 and CDR2 are SGHRS and YFSETQ.

This clonotype was picked up a small number of times. A much larger clone differs by one base, so this may be a read error. The genes are TRBV7-2 and TRBJ1-5, with D perhaps TRBD1 (5 bases). The length of the CDR3 is 15 residues. The germline V gene encodes CDR1 SGHTA and CDR2 FQGNSA. V lost 3 bases to trimming and J lost 4 bases, with 13 bases between them. Here the CDR3 DNA reads TGTGCCAGCAGCTTGGGCAGGGCCAGGAATCAGCCCCAGCATTTT. Amino acids: CASSLGRARNQPQHF.

The chain combines TRBV10-3 with TRBJ2-1, with 15 bases fitting TRBD2. The CDR3 length is 16 residues. From germline, CDR1 is ENHRY and CDR2 SYGVKD. With 0 bases clipped from V and 9 bases from J, the junction kept 3 bases outside the gene matches. The chain's CDR3 is CAISESGLAGGREQFF. For the CDR3, the DNA is TGTGCCATCAGTGAGTCCGGACTAGCGGGGGGGCGTGAGCAGTTCTTC.

Many counts were recorded for this clonotype. The V call is TRBV6-1, the J call TRBJ2-7, with D perhaps matching TRBD2 (6 bases). The germline V and J ends were trimmed by 4 bases and 3 bases, with 19 bases remaining between them. The V gene's germline CDR1 is MNHNS and CDR2 SASEGT. The CDR3 length is 16 residues. CDR3 bases: TGTGCCAGCAGTGCCTGGACGAGGGGACTGAACTACGAGCAGTACTTC. Its translation is CASSAWTRGLNYEQYF.

This clonotype was seen ten or more times. The chain combines TRBV2 with TRBJ1-2; maybe TRBD1 (5 bases). V lost 6 bases and J lost 8, with 19 bases in between. The CDR3 has 14 amino acids. Germline V gene lookup returns CDR1 SNHLY and CDR2 FYNNEI. CDR3 loop: CASSEQTGGYGYTF. The CDR3, as DNA: TGTGCCAGCAGCGAGCAAACAGGAGGCTACGGCTACACCTTC.

This clonotype has a count of ten or more. V and J are TRBV7-2 and TRBJ2-3; 9 nucleotides match TRBD1. Germline V CDR1 and CDR2: SGHTA, FQGNSA. After removal of 2 bases from V and 4 bases from J, the junction contained 7 bases not matched to a gene. CDR3 length: 16 residues. CDR3 in amino acids: CASSLRAGTGSDTQYF. The CDR3 region has the DNA TGTGCCAGCAGCTTAAGGGCTGGGACAGGGTCAGATACGCAGTATTTT.

In its sample, this clonotype was seen many times. The chain is built from TRBV6-1 and TRBJ2-7; the D gene could be TRBD1 or TRBD2 (5 bases each). Trimming removed 1 base at V and 1 base at J, with 23 bases between. Germline CDR1 MNHNS, CDR2 SASEGT. CDR3 length: 19 amino acids. This CDR3 reads CASSEEEGLGTSGSYEQYF. The CDR3 bases are TGTGCCAGCAGTGAAGAAGAGGGGCTGGGGACGTCGGGGTCCTACGAGCAGTACTTC.

This clonotype was detected ten times or more. The chain uses TRBV29-1 and TRBJ2-2; perhaps TRBD1 as D (6 bases). The V end lost 4 bases, the J end lost 4 bases, and 10 bases lay between the germline ends. CDR1 and CDR2 (germline): SQVTM, ANQGSEA. This CDR3 is built from 13 residues. In nucleotides, the CDR3 is TGCAGCGTTGTAACAGGGCGCACCGGGGAGCTGTTTTTT. Translation: CSVVTGRTGELFF.

This clonotype was seen only a few times. V is TRBV19 and J is TRBJ1-2; D remains ambiguous. CDR3 length: 15 amino acids. The V gene's germline CDR1 is LNHDA and CDR2 SQIVND (reference sequence). The V end lost 3 bases, the J end lost 2 bases, and 13 bases lay between the germline ends. The CDR3 spells CASSIEVEENYGYTF. CDR3 bases: TGTGCCAGTAGTATCGAGGTGGAAGAGAACTATGGCTACACCTTC. Together with reference TRBV19 and TRBJ1-2, the CDR3 gives the full variable domain: DGGITQSPKYLFRKEGQNVTLSCEQNLNHDAMYWYRQDPGQGLRLIYYSQIVNDFQKGDIAEGYSVSREKKESFPLTVTSAQKNPTAFYLCASSIEVEENYGYTFGSGTRLTVV.

This clonotype was recorded many times. This rearrangement joins TRBV30 to TRBJ2-1; D is possibly TRBD1 (5 bases). CDR1 and CDR2 (germline): GTSNPN, SVGIG (reference sequence). Trimming left V 3 bases short and J 2 bases short, with 8 bases between. The CDR3 spans 13 residues. The CDR3 loop reads CAWRDSAYNEQFF. For the CDR3, the DNA is TGTGCCTGGAGAGACAGCGCCTACAATGAGCAGTTCTTC.

This clonotype showed up many times. The chain has TRBV27 and TRBJ1-5; D is uncertain. The CDR3 sequence is 12 residues long. V was cut by 6 bases and J by 3 bases, with 6 bases left in between. CDR1 and CDR2 from the germline V gene are MNHEY and SMNVEV (reference sequence). The chain's CDR3 is CASSGINQPQHF. The CDR3 DNA follows: TGTGCCAGCAGCGGAATCAATCAGCCCCAGCATTTT.

This clonotype occurred many times. The J gene is TRBJ2-7, the V gene TRBV19; 7 bases line up with TRBD2. Losses at the gene ends were 1 base for V and 1 base for J; bases not matched to a gene: 1. The germline V gene encodes CDR1 LNHDA and CDR2 SQIVND (reference sequence). CDR3 length: 14 residues. CDR3 DNA sequence: TGTGCCAGTAGTATAGCGGGAGGATCCTACGAGCAGTACTTC. Its translation is CASSIAGGSYEQYF.

This chain connects TRBV9 to TRBJ2-2; 11 nucleotides match TRBD2. The CDR3 is 16 residues long. With V trimmed by 4 bases and J by 4 bases, 6 bases remained unmatched. Germline V CDR1 and CDR2: SGDLS, YYNGEE. The CDR3 bases are TGTGCCAGCAGCCCCACTAGCGGGAGAACCACCGGGGAGCTGTTTTTT. This sequence encodes CASSPTSGRTTGELFF.